This T cell receptor (beta chain) was profiled in a study of CD8 T cells in Susac syndrome (dated by TCRdb to between 2019 and 2020). As for the study more broadly: Whether CD8+ T cell activation and differentiation in Susac syndrome was antigen driven was tested using repertoire sequencing.

Remarks on this clonotype: This receptor's antigen is unknown. No much larger clonotype is one base removed from it; base qualities were not supplied.

High-throughput TCR beta sequencing profiled peripheral blood CD8+ and CD4+ T cells from healthy donors, Susac syndrome patients and multiple sclerosis patients. The healthy donors served as controls matched for age and sex. Bulk CD8+ and CD4+ T cells were purified by magnetic negative isolation, whereas CD8+ TEMRA cells were enriched by FACS. Blood was drawn into EDTA tubes, processed within 24 hours, and PBMCs were isolated by density gradient centrifugation. PBMCs intended for TCR sequencing were frozen in liquid nitrogen and were later thawed in a 37 degrees C water bath. The sorted or isolated CD4+, CD8+ and CD8+ TEMRA cells had a purity of 90% or higher. Findings and caveats that apply to the study as a whole: The number of individuals in the TCR sequencing and HLA analysis was recognized as being relatively small.

RNA was extracted with the RNeasy kit and roughly 0.45 to 1 ug was reverse transcribed using random hexamers. The immunoSEQ multiplex PCR assay, which covers 54 Vbeta and 13 Jbeta segments, was used to amplify TCR beta CDR3 regions. PCR amplification bias was corrected by using a synthetic template baseline for primer optimization and computational correction. The paper's processing steps were these. Reads were annotated to V, D and J genes per IMGT and analyzed with immunoSEQ Analyzer, keeping only productive sequences. Clonality was calculated as one minus the Shannon entropy normalized by log2 of the number of productive unique sequences. For each patient and control, public and private clones were evaluated within the 100 most prevalent clones. Clones were defined as Susac-specific when absent from the healthy and MS cohorts, from about 1,100 published viral clones and from other ImmuneACCESS disease sequences. The public sequencing data were trimmed at Q25 with fastp and processed into clonotypes with MiXCR by TCRdb, which kept only in-frame beta chains. Duplicate CDR3 protein sequences are folded into a single record with the most common DNA and genes. The authors' filters were not applied to this entry. This sample has under 200,000 distinct CDR3 sequences in its table, and over 85% of those were observed once. The top ten clones comprise over 0.12% of the sample.

According to the germline V gene, CDR1 reads SGHDN and CDR2 reads FVKESK. V is cut by 1 base and J by 4 bases, and the space between the germline ends is 10 bases. The CDR3 runs 14 residues from the cysteine to the phenylalanine. Just CDR3 DNA is preserved here, 42 bases in frame from base 1. Sequences were obtained from CD4+ T cells from PBMCs. The TCR originated in a human donor in good health. The rearrangement joined TRBV14 to TRBJ2-5; the D gene is possibly TRBD1, with 6 bases matching. CDR3 sequence: CASSQVDRRETQYF. The sequenced DNA is TGTGCCAGCAGCCAAGTAGACAGGAGAGAGACCCAGTACTTC.